This record looks at one T cell receptor (beta chain) sequence and its context. Here immunoSEQ multiplex PCR was the method, and the copy in TCRdb shows in-frame clones only, minus some. The data hold about 79,000 clones, with just over 90% observed a single time. This entry comes from a study of T cell changes during pregnancy in multiple sclerosis. V was clipped by 6 bases and J by 4 bases; unmatched bases: 8. This CDR3 spans 15 amino acids. Germline assignment: CDR1 MNHEY and CDR2 SVGAGI. This TCR derives from a female donor with multiple sclerosis, enrolled in a pregnancy study. Sample: CD4+ T cells from peripheral blood mononuclear cells, taken in the second trimester of pregnancy. The chain uses TRBV6-5 and TRBJ2-1; 8 bases agree with TRBD1. This CDR3 reads CASRTGQGAYNEQFF. The CDR3 nucleotides are TGTGCCAGCAGGACCGGACAGGGTGCATACAATGAGCAGTTCTTC.